This passage covers 24 T cell receptor beta chains from one sample sequenced in a study of T cell responses to AZD1222 COVID-19 vaccine. TCRdb's copy holds only in-frame clones and misses some; the assay was immunoSEQ multiplex PCR. This table has some 120,000 clones, around 88% appearing once. The sample in question was peripheral blood, obtained on day 0 of AZD1222 vaccination. These receptors all stem from an adult in good health.

The chain carries TRBV11-2 and TRBJ1-3; no firm D call. Trimming pared 4 bases from V and 9 bases from J, leaving 10 bases between. Germline CDR1 SGHAT, CDR2 FQNNGV. CDR3 size: 12 residues. The CDR3 spells CASSSGSGTIYF. In nucleotides, the CDR3 is TGTGCCAGCAGCTCCGGATCGGGCACCATATATTTT.

V is TRBV7-2 and J is TRBJ2-1, with D possibly being TRBD1 (6 bases). V was cut by 5 bases and J by 5 bases, with 13 bases left in between. This CDR3 has 14 amino acids. Germline lookup yields CDR1 SGHTA and CDR2 FQGNSA. The CDR3 region has the DNA TGTGCCAGCAGCCCAGGGGCAGGGGACAATGAGCAGTTCTTC. Its protein product is CASSPGAGDNEQFF.

This sequence joins TRBV6-5 and TRBJ1-2, with 8 bases that match TRBD1. The germline V gene encodes CDR1 MNHEY and CDR2 SVGAGI. The CDR3 runs 14 residues. With V trimmed by 2 bases and J by 6 bases, 5 bases remained unmatched. Written as DNA, the CDR3 is TGTGCCAGCAGTTACGACAGGGGAGGCGATGGCTACACCTTC. Its translation: CASSYDRGGDGYTF.

The chain employs TRBV6-2 or TRBV6-3 and TRBJ1-1; perhaps TRBD1 as D (6 bases). The CDR3 is 15 amino acids. CDR1 and CDR2 from the germline V gene are MNHEY and SVGEGT. The V and J ends lost 0 bases and 0 bases respectively, with 8 bases between them. The CDR3 reads CASSYSRGLNTEAFF. The CDR3 nucleotides are TGTGCCAGCAGTTACTCTCGGGGGCTGAACACTGAAGCTTTCTTT.

The chain couples TRBV2 to TRBJ1-1; TRBD1 is a possible D gene (5 bases). V was pared by 7 bases and J by 5 bases, with 11 bases between. The CDR3 is 12 amino acids. CDR1 is SNHLY, CDR2 FYNNEI, per germline. The CDR3 DNA is TGTGCCAGCAATCGGGGGATAACTGAAGCTTTCTTT. Its translation is CASNRGITEAFF.

V usage is TRBV27 and J usage is TRBJ2-3; 8 bases align to TRBD1. With V trimmed by 4 bases and J by 4 bases, 7 bases remained unmatched. Per germline, CDR1 MNHEY and CDR2 SMNVEV (reference sequence). This CDR3 is 15 amino acids long. The CDR3 here is CASSSQDRVADTQYF. The CDR3, as DNA: TGTGCCAGCAGTTCTCAGGACAGGGTCGCAGATACGCAGTATTTT.

In its sample, this clone was seen a few times. V gene TRBV7-2 combines with J gene TRBJ2-7; D is undetermined. The CDR3 is made up of 12 amino acids. Germline V gives CDR1 SGHTA, CDR2 FQGNSA. Trimming left V 1 base short and J 8 bases short, with 9 bases between. The DNA of the CDR3 is TGTGCCAGCAGCTTAGTCGGTCCCAAGCAGTACTTC. As protein: CASSLVGPKQYF.

V gene TRBV5-6 combines with J gene TRBJ1-5, with D uncertain. Deletions cut 4 bases from V and 9 bases from J, with 14 bases between. The CDR3 runs 13 residues. The germline V gene has CDR1 SGHDT and CDR2 YYEEEE. CDR3 in amino acids: CASSPQMEWPQHF. The CDR3 nucleotides read TGTGCCAGCAGCCCTCAAATGGAGTGGCCCCAGCATTTT.

The chain links TRBV3-1 (or the pseudogene TRBV3-2) to TRBJ1-1; D remains unclear. The germline V gene has CDR1 LGHDT and CDR2 YNNKEL (reference sequence). This CDR3 is 12 amino acids long. The V and J ends lost 1 base and 5 bases respectively, with 5 bases between them. The CDR3 reads CASSQGVTEAFF. In DNA, the CDR3 is TGTGCCAGCAGCCAAGGGGTGACTGAAGCTTTCTTT.

This clone occurred a few times. The V gene is TRBV7-9, the J gene TRBJ1-6; D call uncertain. Trimming took 7 bases from V and 7 from J, leaving 11 bases between them. The CDR3 runs to 13 residues. Germline CDR1 is SEHNR and CDR2 is FQNEAQ (reference sequence). The CDR3 loop reads CASTTFENSPLHF. CDR3 nucleotides: TGTGCCAGCACCACCTTCGAGAATTCACCCCTCCACTTT. Complete variable domain (other parts from reference TRBV7-9 and TRBJ1-6): DTGVSQNPRHKITKRGQNVTFRCDPISEHNRLYWYRQTLGQGPEFLTYFQNEAQLEKSRLLSDRFSAERPKGSFSTLEIQRTEQGDSAMYLCASTTFENSPLHFGNGTRLTVT.

V usage is TRBV19 and J usage is TRBJ1-6; 8 bases fit TRBD1. V lost 7 bases to trimming and J lost 6 bases; unmatched junction nucleotides: 2. The germline V gene encodes CDR1 LNHDA and CDR2 SQIVND (reference sequence). The CDR3 spans 13 residues. The CDR3 DNA sequence: TGTGCCAGTAATGACAGGGGTAATTCACCCCTCCACTTT. It codes for CASNDRGNSPLHF.

There are a few counts of this clone. The J gene is TRBJ2-1, the V gene TRBV7-2; D is undetermined. The length of the CDR3 is 13 residues. Germline V CDR1 and CDR2: SGHTA, FQGNSA. V was shortened by 7 bases and J by 3 bases, with 10 bases between the two germline ends. The CDR3 DNA reads as TGTGCCAGCACCCTAGGGATCTACAATGAGCAGTTCTTC. As protein: CASTLGIYNEQFF.

V and J are TRBV6-5 and TRBJ2-2; TRBD2 is a possible D gene (5 bases). Germline V gene lookup returns CDR1 MNHEY and CDR2 SVGAGI. The CDR3 contains 14 residues. The V end was cut by 6 bases, the J end by 0 bases, with 8 bases between. The CDR3 DNA reads as TGTGCCAGCAGCCACGGGGCGAACACCGGGGAGCTGTTTTTT. Its translation: CASSHGANTGELFF.

This clone came up a few times. V is TRBV20-1 and J is TRBJ1-2, with D hard to call. This CDR3 contains 9 residues. Germline CDR1 is DFQATT and CDR2 is SNEGSKA (reference sequence). CDR3 in amino acids: CTPEGGYTF. The DNA for the CDR3 is TGCACGCCGGAGGGTGGCTACACCTTC.

The chain combines TRBV2 with TRBJ1-3; D is unresolved. The CDR3 runs 12 residues. V was pared by 10 bases and J by 2 bases, with 9 bases between. The germline V gene encodes CDR1 SNHLY and CDR2 FYNNEI. Here the CDR3 reads CATRRPGNTIYF. CDR3 DNA sequence: TGTGCCACACGGCGGCCTGGAAACACCATATATTTT.

The chain joins TRBV11-2 to TRBJ2-7; TRBD1 matches 8 bases. Germline V gene lookup returns CDR1 SGHAT and CDR2 FQNNGV. J gave up 3 bases and V 5 bases, and 3 bases lay outside the gene matches. The CDR3 covers 13 residues. The CDR3 is CASSQDRGYEQYF. CDR3 in DNA: TGTGCCAGCAGCCAAGACAGGGGCTACGAGCAGTACTTC.

This clone came up a few times. The chain links TRBV5-5 to TRBJ2-5, with a tentative D call TRBD2 (7 bases). Germline CDR1 SGHKS, CDR2 YYEKEE (reference sequence). V dropped 2 bases and J dropped 6 bases, with 14 bases sitting between them. The CDR3 runs to 14 residues. The DNA for the CDR3 is TGTGCCAGCAGCTTTTGGGAGGGGGGGCAGACCCAGTACTTC. Its protein product is CASSFWEGGQTQYF.

V is TRBV7-8 and J is TRBJ2-1; D remains unclear. Germline CDR1 is SGHVS and CDR2 is FQNEAQ. Trimming stripped 1 base from V and 7 bases from J, with 20 bases between. This CDR3 spans 17 amino acids. CDR3 DNA sequence: TGTGCCAGCAGCTTAGATGTGATGTGGGGTGACCCGAATGAGCAGTTCTTC. Its translation: CASSLDVMWGDPNEQFF.

This clone was found once. This rearrangement joins TRBV6-5 to TRBJ1-1; D is perhaps TRBD1 (5 bases). Germline V CDR1 and CDR2: MNHEY, SVGAGI. The CDR3 extends over 12 amino acids. Trimming pared 10 bases from V and 4 bases from J, leaving 13 bases between. CDR3 in DNA: TGTGCCACCTGTCAGGGCGGCACTGAAGCTTTCTTT. It is translated as CATCQGGTEAFF.

V and J are TRBV13 and TRBJ2-1, with D perhaps TRBD2 (6 bases). The CDR3 is 14 amino acids. V dropped 1 base and J dropped 9 bases, with 13 bases sitting between them. Germline V lookup: CDR1 PRHDT, CDR2 FYEKMQ (reference sequence). CDR3 nucleotide sequence: TGTGCCAGCAGCTTAGACCGGGGGAAGGTTGAGCAGTTCTTC. The encoded protein is CASSLDRGKVEQFF.

CDR3 sequence: CASSLGSDIFTDTQYF. The CDR3 DNA sequence: TGCGCCAGCAGCTTGGGGTCGGATATTTTCACAGATACGCAGTATTTT. This chain links TRBV5-1 with TRBJ2-3, with D unclear. The CDR3 has 16 residues. V was trimmed by 0 bases and J by 2 bases, leaving 13 bases between them. Germline V gene sequence: CDR1 SGHRS, CDR2 YFSETQ.

In this sample, this clone turned up a few times. The chain is built from TRBV5-1 and TRBJ2-1; D may be TRBD1 (5 bases). V was clipped by 0 bases and J by 4 bases, with 17 bases between them. The germline gives CDR1 SGHRS, CDR2 YFSETQ. The CDR3 is 17 residues long. CDR3 DNA: TGCGCCAGCAGCTTGGTCCCGCCAGGGCAGGGTTACAATGAGCAGTTCTTC. Encoded protein: CASSLVPPGQGYNEQFF.

The sample holds one count of this clone. The rearrangement links TRBV15 to TRBJ1-2, with D perhaps matching TRBD1 (6 bases). The CDR3 has 16 amino acids. Germline assignment: CDR1 LNHNV and CDR2 YYDKDF (reference sequence). Trimming shortened V by 0 bases and J by 2 bases, and 13 bases separated the two germline ends. The chain's CDR3 is CATSRDSPDRNYGYTF. The CDR3, as DNA: TGTGCCACCAGCAGAGATAGCCCGGACAGAAACTATGGCTACACCTTC.

The chain combines TRBV18 with TRBJ1-1; D is possibly TRBD1 (6 bases). The CDR3 has 17 amino acids. Germline V gives CDR1 KGHSH, CDR2 LQKENI. V shed 4 bases and J shed 1 base, with 19 bases lying between them. CDR3 nucleotide sequence: TGTGCCAGCTCACGAAACAGGGTCCCACCCCGGAACACTGAAGCTTTCTTT. Protein sequence: CASSRNRVPPRNTEAFF.